These 23 T cell receptor beta chains were all obtained from the same sample, sequenced in a study of glioma-infiltrating T cells after dendritic cell vaccination. Some clones are missing from TCRdb's copy, which holds only in-frame ones; the method was immunoSEQ multiplex PCR. The data contain about 92,000 clones, 85% to 90% of them singletons. The specimen was blood, collected before dendritic cell vaccination. These TCRs come from a human donor with glioblastoma.

This clone showed up just a few times. The chain recombines TRBV30 with TRBJ2-2, with 15 positions matching TRBD2. V shed 0 bases and J 0 bases; nucleotides not matched to a gene: 5. CDR1 and CDR2 (germline): GTSNPN, SVGIG (reference sequence). The CDR3 sequence is 19 residues long. Written as DNA, the CDR3 is TGTGCCTGGAGTGTACGGGGACTAGCGGGAGGCTCGAACACCGGGGAGCTGTTTTTT. The encoded protein is CAWSVRGLAGGSNTGELFF.

J is TRBJ2-5 and V is TRBV2, with D perhaps matching TRBD1 (6 bases). Trimming stripped 9 bases from V and 7 bases from J, with 18 bases between. Germline V gene data show CDR1 as SNHLY and CDR2 as FYNNEI. CDR3 length: 13 amino acids. CDR3 DNA: TGTGCCAGATTAAACCCAGGGGCTGGGACCCAGTACTTC. Protein product: CARLNPGAGTQYF.

This chain connects TRBV5-6 to TRBJ1-2; D unclear. The CDR3 has 15 amino acids. Germline V lookup: CDR1 SGHDT, CDR2 YYEEEE. Trimming pared 0 bases from V and 5 bases from J, leaving 14 bases between. The CDR3 sequence: CASSLESGFWYGYTF. The CDR3 nucleotides read TGTGCCAGCAGCTTGGAATCAGGATTTTGGTATGGCTACACCTTC. Looking up the rest from reference TRBV5-6 and TRBJ1-2 gives the full variable domain: DAGVTQSPTHLIKTRGQQVTLRCSPKSGHDTVSWYQQALGQGPQFIFQYYEEEERQRGNFPDRFSGHQFPNYSSELNVNALLLGDSALYLCASSLESGFWYGYTFGSGTRLTVV.

V is TRBV7-9 and J is TRBJ2-5, with D possibly matching TRBD1 (5 bases). Trimming cost V 5 bases and J 4 bases, with 14 bases left between them. This CDR3 comprises 14 residues. From germline, CDR1 is SEHNR and CDR2 FQNEAQ (reference sequence). CDR3 nucleotides: TGTGCCAGCAGCGCTTTGGACACTGGAGAGACCCAGTACTTC. Its translation: CASSALDTGETQYF.

The J gene is TRBJ1-1, the V gene TRBV18; 7 bases match TRBD1. J gave up 1 base and V 2 bases, and 7 bases lay outside the gene matches. The CDR3 is made up of 16 amino acids. Per the germline V gene, CDR1 is KGHSH and CDR2 is LQKENI. The CDR3 DNA is TGTGCCAGCTCACCAGGACCCCGGGACAGGAACACTGAAGCTTTCTTT. Translating gives CASSPGPRDRNTEAFF.

The chain uses TRBV7-3 and TRBJ2-7; no firm D call. CDR3 length: 9 residues. The ends were cut back, 7 bases at V and 6 bases at J, with 4 bases in the middle. CDR1 and CDR2 (germline): SGHTA, FQGTGA. In nucleotides, the CDR3 is TGTGCCAGCACCTCCGAGCAGTACTTC. Its protein is CASTSEQYF.

This clone appeared once. The CDR3 nucleotides are TGTGCCAGCACTCCATCGACAGATATGAACACTGAAGCTTTCTTT. It is translated as CASTPSTDMNTEAFF. The chain uses TRBV25-1 and TRBJ1-1; TRBD1 is a possible D gene (5 bases). V was pared by 7 bases and J by 0 bases, with 15 bases between. Per the germline V gene, CDR1 is MGHDK and CDR2 is SYGVNS. CDR3 length: 15 residues.

This chain joins TRBV2 and TRBJ2-1, with D perhaps matching TRBD2 (6 bases). V lost 7 bases and J 7 bases, leaving 14 bases between the germline ends. The germline gives CDR1 SNHLY, CDR2 FYNNEI. The CDR3 sequence is 13 residues long. CDR3: CASTLGLLNEQFF. The CDR3 DNA sequence: TGTGCCAGCACCTTGGGACTCTTGAATGAGCAGTTCTTC.

This clone was counted between two and nine times. The chain has TRBV7-3 and TRBJ2-2; D is unresolved. V gave up 0 bases and J gave up 4 bases, with 6 bases separating them. Germline CDR1 is SGHTA and CDR2 is FQGTGA. The CDR3 covers 14 residues. CDR3 residues: CASSLTIGTGELFF. The CDR3, as DNA: TGTGCCAGCAGCTTAACTATCGGCACCGGGGAGCTGTTTTTT.

The chain is built from TRBV2 and TRBJ2-7; D uncertain. Germline V gene data show CDR1 as SNHLY and CDR2 as FYNNEI. Trimming shortened V by 7 bases and J by 2 bases, and 9 bases separated the two germline ends. The CDR3 length is 12 residues. CDR3 DNA: TGTGCCAGCACTCCCAGTACCTACGAGCAGTACTTC. Translation gives CASTPSTYEQYF.

This chain joins TRBV27 and TRBJ2-1; TRBD2 aligns across 12 bases. The CDR3 is 14 residues long. Germline CDR1 reads MNHEY; CDR2 reads SMNVEV (reference sequence). J was trimmed by 9 bases and V by 4 bases; bases with no gene match: 4. The CDR3 DNA sequence: TGTGCCAGCAGTTCTAGCGGGAGGGCCGGTGAGCAGTTCTTC. Translated: CASSSSGRAGEQFF.

The genes are TRBV5-1 and TRBJ2-3; 12 bases fit TRBD2. This CDR3 comprises 16 residues. J lost 4 bases, V lost 3 bases, and 6 bases had no gene match. Germline assignment: CDR1 SGHRS and CDR2 YFSETQ. In nucleotides, the CDR3 is TGCGCCAGCAGCTCGTGGACTAGCGGGGAGGCAGATACGCAGTATTTT. Translating it yields CASSSWTSGEADTQYF.

The chain recombines TRBV4-3 with TRBJ2-7, with 10 bases fitting TRBD2. The V and J ends lost 3 bases and 0 bases, in that order; junction bases with no gene match: 11. The CDR3 has 18 residues. Germline assignment: CDR1 LGHNA and CDR2 YSLEER. The CDR3 protein is CASSQGSSGGQSSYEQYF. The CDR3 DNA is TGCGCCAGCAGCCAGGGTTCTAGCGGGGGCCAAAGCTCCTACGAGCAGTACTTC.

The CDR3 bases are TGTGCCAGCAGCACTAGTTTGGGGGCTAACCTATTCACAGATACGCAGTATTTT. It specifies CASSTSLGANLFTDTQYF. This chain links TRBV11-2 with TRBJ2-3, with a weak D call TRBD1 (6 bases). Trimming pared 5 bases from V and 2 bases from J, leaving 23 bases between. The length of the CDR3 is 18 residues. Germline assignment: CDR1 SGHAT and CDR2 FQNNGV.

The genes are TRBV7-8 and TRBJ1-1; 10 bases are shared with TRBD1. The germline CDR1 and CDR2 sequences are SGHVS and FQNEAQ. This CDR3 has 17 amino acids. V shed 5 bases and J 0 bases; nucleotides not matched to a gene: 9. Written as DNA, the CDR3 is TGTGCCAGCAGCCCCGGACAGGGGGGAGCCTTGAACACTGAAGCTTTCTTT. Protein sequence: CASSPGQGGALNTEAFF.

This chain joins TRBV27 and TRBJ1-5; D remains unclear. CDR3 size: 15 residues. V shed 8 bases and J shed 0 bases, with 14 bases lying between them. Germline V gene sequence: CDR1 MNHEY, CDR2 SMNVEV (reference sequence). The CDR3 reads CASANTPYSNQPQHF. In DNA form, the CDR3 reads TGTGCCAGCGCGAATACCCCCTATAGCAATCAGCCCCAGCATTTT.

In its sample, this clone was seen a few times. The V and J genes are TRBV7-2 and TRBJ2-5; 14 nucleotides match TRBD2. The CDR3 extends over 18 amino acids. CDR1 SGHTA and CDR2 FQGNSA come from the germline V gene. The J segment lost 5 bases and the V segment lost 1 base, leaving 9 bases of the junction unmatched. As DNA, the CDR3 is TGTGCCAGCAGCTTAGTTTTGACTAGCGGGGGGGCCGGGGAGACCCAGTACTTC. This codes for CASSLVLTSGGAGETQYF.

This clone was counted only a few times. The rearrangement links TRBV6-6 to TRBJ1-1; D is possibly TRBD1 (5 bases). CDR3 length: 15 amino acids. Trimming left V 2 bases short and J 4 bases short, with 14 bases between. Germline CDR1 MNHNY, CDR2 SVGAGI (reference sequence). The CDR3 region is CASSYPGAGSTEAFF. CDR3 in DNA: TGTGCCAGCAGTTACCCCGGGGCGGGGAGCACTGAAGCTTTCTTT.

The chain has TRBV15 and TRBJ2-5; TRBD2 is a possible D gene (6 bases). This CDR3 is 13 amino acids long. Germline V gene lookup returns CDR1 LNHNV and CDR2 YYDKDF (reference sequence). Trimming removed 3 bases from V and 3 bases from J, with 8 bases in between. The CDR3, as DNA: TGTGCCACCAGCAGTTGGAGGGAAGAGACCCAGTACTTC. This codes for CATSSWREETQYF.

This chain uses TRBV5-1 with TRBJ2-2, with D possibly matching TRBD2 (5 bases). CDR1 and CDR2 (germline): SGHRS, YFSETQ. The V end was cut by 0 bases, the J end by 5 bases, with 11 bases between. CDR3 size: 15 residues. CDR3 coding DNA: TGCGCCAGCAGCTTGGCCGTTTCGGGAACCGGGGAGCTGTTTTTT. This encodes CASSLAVSGTGELFF.

The chain employs TRBV27 and TRBJ2-3; the match to TRBD2 covers 9 bases. Germline CDR1 reads MNHEY; CDR2 reads SMNVEV (reference sequence). The V segment lost 2 bases and the J segment 2 bases; nucleotides outside the gene matches: 5. This CDR3 contains 16 residues. CDR3 protein: CASSLGLAGNTDTQYF. The CDR3 DNA reads as TGTGCCAGCAGTTTAGGGCTAGCGGGAAACACAGATACGCAGTATTTT.

This chain connects TRBV15 to TRBJ1-3, with TRBD1 identical over 8 bases. Trimming cost V 0 bases and J 8 bases; bases outside gene matches: 6. Germline V gene sequence: CDR1 LNHNV, CDR2 YYDKDF (reference sequence). CDR3 length: 15 residues. The CDR3 bases are TGTGCCACCAGCAGAGATTCCAGGGGGCATCACACCATATATTTT. It codes for CATSRDSRGHHTIYF.

The CDR3 nucleotides are TGTGCCAGTAGTATCACCCCCGACAGGCCCGATGGCTACACCTTC. As protein: CASSITPDRPDGYTF. The V and J genes are TRBV19 and TRBJ1-2; TRBD1 might be the D (6 bases). The CDR3 is 15 amino acids. CDR1 is LNHDA, CDR2 SQIVND, per germline (reference sequence). The V gene lost 3 bases and the J gene lost 6 bases, with 17 bases spanning the gap.